This T cell receptor (beta chain) stems from a study of shared clonotypes between healthy human individuals. CD8 cells classed as naive were CD45RO-negative and positively selected for CCR7, excluding terminally differentiated effector memory CD45RA+ cells. CDR1 SNHLY and CDR2 FYNNEI come from the germline V gene. Trimming shortened V by 9 bases and J by 7 bases, and 10 bases separated the two germline ends. The CDR3 runs 12 residues. As to this clone: The same CDR3 can be traced to other DNA sequences in this sample.

TCRdb's copy holds only in-frame clones and misses some; the assay was immunoSEQ multiplex PCR. The sample includes millions of clones, about 95% seen only once; the top ten take more than 0.95%. Sequencing input: naive CD8+ T cells sorted from blood. The clonotype was recovered from a man in his late teens or twenties in good health. The chain uses TRBV2 and TRBJ1-6; D is uncertain. DNA of the CDR3: TGTGCCAGTCTCGGTGTGAATTCACCCCTCCACTTT. Translated, it gives CASLGVNSPLHF. The whole variable domain, remainder taken from reference TRBV2 and TRBJ1-6, is EPEVTQTPSHQVTQMGQEVILRCVPISNHLYFYWYRQILGQKVEFLVSFYNNEISEKSEIFDDQFSVERPDGSNFTLKIRSTKLEDSAMYFCASLGVNSPLHFGNGTRLTVT.